This T cell receptor (beta chain) stems from a study of T cell clonotyping in hematopoietic cell transplantation. Study-wide findings and caveats: Broader posttransplant TCR repertoire diversity was predicted by graft donor and pretransplant recipient Inverse Simpson Index values.

To note about this clone: No antigen is known for it.

CDR3 length equals 15 residues. V dropped 6 bases and J dropped 3 bases, with 14 bases sitting between them. Germline loops: CDR1 MDHEN, CDR2 SYDVKM. Method: immunoSEQ multiplex PCR; TCRdb's copy keeps in-frame clones and lacks some. The data contain 17,000 or so clones, less than 80% of them singletons. Sequenced material: peripheral blood mononuclear cells. The receptor's source is a woman aged 55 to 70 in good health. Some clones in this sample may be carry-over from other donors' samples. V is TRBV28 and J is TRBJ1-4; no reliable D call. The CDR3 sequence is CASRPLSGSNEKLFF. The CDR3 coding sequence is TGTGCCAGCAGGCCCCTTTCTGGGTCTAATGAAAAACTGTTTTTT.